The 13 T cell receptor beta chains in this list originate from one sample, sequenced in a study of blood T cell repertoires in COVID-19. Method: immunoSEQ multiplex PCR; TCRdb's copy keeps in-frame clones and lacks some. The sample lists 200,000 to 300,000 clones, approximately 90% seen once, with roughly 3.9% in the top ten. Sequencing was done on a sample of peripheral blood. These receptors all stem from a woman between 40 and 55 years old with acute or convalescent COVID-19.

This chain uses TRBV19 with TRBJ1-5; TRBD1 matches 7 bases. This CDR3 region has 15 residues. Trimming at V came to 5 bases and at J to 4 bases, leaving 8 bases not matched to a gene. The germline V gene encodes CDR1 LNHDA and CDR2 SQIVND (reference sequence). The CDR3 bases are TGTGCCAGTAGTCTTTACTCCAGGGGGAATCAGCCCCAGCATTTT. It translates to CASSLYSRGNQPQHF.

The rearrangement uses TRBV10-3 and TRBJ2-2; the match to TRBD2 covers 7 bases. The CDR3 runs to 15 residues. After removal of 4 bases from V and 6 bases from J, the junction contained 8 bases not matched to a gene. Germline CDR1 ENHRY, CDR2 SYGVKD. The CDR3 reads CAISGGGVLSGELFF. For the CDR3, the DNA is TGTGCCATCAGTGGGGGAGGGGTTCTCTCCGGGGAGCTGTTTTTT.

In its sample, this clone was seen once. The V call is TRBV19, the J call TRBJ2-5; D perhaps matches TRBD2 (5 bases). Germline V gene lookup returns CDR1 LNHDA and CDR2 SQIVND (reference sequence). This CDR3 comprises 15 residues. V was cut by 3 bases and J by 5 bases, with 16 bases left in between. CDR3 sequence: CASSIVGDAWETQYF. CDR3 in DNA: TGTGCCAGTAGTATCGTGGGAGACGCTTGGGAGACCCAGTACTTC.

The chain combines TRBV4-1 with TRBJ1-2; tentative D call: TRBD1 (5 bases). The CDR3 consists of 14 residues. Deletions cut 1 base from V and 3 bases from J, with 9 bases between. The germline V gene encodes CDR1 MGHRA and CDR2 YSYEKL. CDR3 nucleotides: TGCGCCAGCAGCCAAGCAGGGATCTACTATGGCTACACCTTC. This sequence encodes CASSQAGIYYGYTF.

This CDR3 is CAISERTQGGNTEAFF. CDR3 DNA: TGTGCCATCAGTGAGCGAACACAGGGGGGGAACACTGAAGCTTTCTTT. The chain combines TRBV10-3 with TRBJ1-1; TRBD1 matches 8 bases. The ends lost 2 bases at V and 1 base at J; junction bases unmatched: 6. Germline V gene lookup returns CDR1 ENHRY and CDR2 SYGVKD. The CDR3 totals 16 residues.

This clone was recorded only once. The CDR3 reads CASSARTSGFNEQFF. For the CDR3, the DNA is TGTGCCAGCAGCGCAAGGACTAGCGGATTCAATGAGCAGTTCTTC. The chain is built from TRBV3-1 (or the pseudogene TRBV3-2) and TRBJ2-1, with 10 bases fitting TRBD2. The germline gives CDR1 LGHDT, CDR2 YNNKEL (reference sequence). After removal of 5 bases from V and 6 bases from J, the junction contained 7 bases not matched to a gene. This CDR3 region has 15 residues.

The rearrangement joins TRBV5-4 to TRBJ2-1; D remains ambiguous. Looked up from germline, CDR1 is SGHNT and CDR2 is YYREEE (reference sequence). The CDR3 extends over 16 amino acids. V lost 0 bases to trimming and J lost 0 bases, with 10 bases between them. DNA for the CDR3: TGTGCCAGCAGCTTGGGGGCCGAAAGCTCCTACAATGAGCAGTTCTTC. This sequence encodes CASSLGAESSYNEQFF.

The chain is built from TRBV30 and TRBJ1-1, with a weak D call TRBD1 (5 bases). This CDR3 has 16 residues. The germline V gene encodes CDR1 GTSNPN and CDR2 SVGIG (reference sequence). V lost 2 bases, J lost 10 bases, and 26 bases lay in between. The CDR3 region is CAWSRARDFTARGAFF. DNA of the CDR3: TGTGCCTGGAGTAGGGCGCGGGACTTTACAGCTCGGGGAGCTTTCTTT.

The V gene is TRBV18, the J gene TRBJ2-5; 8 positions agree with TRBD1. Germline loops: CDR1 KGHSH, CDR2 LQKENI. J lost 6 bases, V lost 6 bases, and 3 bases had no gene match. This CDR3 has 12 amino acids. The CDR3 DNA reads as TGTGCCAGCTCCGGACAGGGCCAGACCCAGTACTTC. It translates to CASSGQGQTQYF.

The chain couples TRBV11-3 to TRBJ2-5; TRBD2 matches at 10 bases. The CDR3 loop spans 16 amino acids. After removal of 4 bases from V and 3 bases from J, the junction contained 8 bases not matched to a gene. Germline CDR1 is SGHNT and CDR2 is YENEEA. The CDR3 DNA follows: TGTGCCAGCAGCTCCAGACGAGGACTAGCGGAAGAGACCCAGTACTTC. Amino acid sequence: CASSSRRGLAEETQYF.

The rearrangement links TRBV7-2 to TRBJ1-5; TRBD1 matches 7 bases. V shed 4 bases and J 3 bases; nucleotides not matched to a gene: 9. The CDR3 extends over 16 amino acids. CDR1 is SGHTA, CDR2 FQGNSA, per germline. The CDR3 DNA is TGTGCCAGCAGCTCTAGACAGGGCAATGTCAATCAGCCCCAGCATTTT. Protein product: CASSSRQGNVNQPQHF.

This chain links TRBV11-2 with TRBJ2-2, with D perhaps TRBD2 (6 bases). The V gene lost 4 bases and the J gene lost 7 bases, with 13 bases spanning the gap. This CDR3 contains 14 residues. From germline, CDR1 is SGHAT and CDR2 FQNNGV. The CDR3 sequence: CASSSNGGIGELFF. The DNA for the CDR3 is TGTGCCAGCAGCTCCAATGGGGGGATCGGGGAGCTGTTTTTT.

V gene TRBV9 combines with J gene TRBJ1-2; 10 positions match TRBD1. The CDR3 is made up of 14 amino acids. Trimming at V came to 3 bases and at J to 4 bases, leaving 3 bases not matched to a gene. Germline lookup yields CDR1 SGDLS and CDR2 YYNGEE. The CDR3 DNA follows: TGTGCCAGCAGCGAGGGACAGGGGACCTATGGCTACACCTTC. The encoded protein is CASSEGQGTYGYTF.